Listed below are T cell receptor beta chains from one sample, sequenced in a study of cytomegalovirus exposure and HLA in healthy donors. Assay used: immunoSEQ multiplex PCR; TCRdb lists only in-frame clones, some missing. This table has about 120,000 clones, roughly four fifths appearing once. Material: PBMCs. Every receptor here comes from a man in his forties in good health and CMV-seronegative. Both conserved end residues are part of each CDR3. D genes are given only for firm matches. The size field is filled for only some rows; it gives once, few, many or a size class.

j_gene,d_gene,v_gene,abundance,CDR3nt,CDR3aa
TRBJ2-6,-,TRBV9,-,TGTGCCAGCAGCGTATTCGGCGGGGGCCCGGGTTCGGGGGCCAACGTCCTGACTTTC,CASSVFGGGPGSGANVLTF
TRBJ2-3,TRBD1,TRBV11-2,few,TGTGCCAGCAGCTTAGAGCACGGCAGGGGGATTAAAGATACGCAGTATTTT,CASSLEHGRGIKDTQYF
TRBJ2-1,-,TRBV4-1,-,TGCGCCAGCAGCCATGGGGGGGCGGGATACAATGAGCAGTTCTTC,CASSHGGAGYNEQFF
TRBJ1-3,-,TRBV11-3,-,TGTGCCAGCAGCTTAGGGGGCTCCACTGGAAACACCATATATTTT,CASSLGGSTGNTIYF
TRBJ1-2,-,TRBV6-5,-,TGTGCCACCACCGGGGCGGCGGGGGCGCATTATGGCTACACCTTC,CATTGAAGAHYGYTF
TRBJ1-2,-,TRBV6-6,once,TGTGCCAGCAGCCCAGCTAACTATGGCTACACCTTC,CASSPANYGYTF
TRBJ1-2,TRBD1,TRBV19,-,TGTGCCAGTAGTATCGGGACAGACTATGGCTACACCTTC,CASSIGTDYGYTF
TRBJ1-2,TRBD1,TRBV2,-,TGTGCCAGCGACCAGGGGGTTTATGGGGGCTACACCTTC,CASDQGVYGGYTF
TRBJ1-2,-,TRBV2,-,TGTGCCAGCAGGCGCCAGGGCGCGGATGGCTACACCTTC,CASRRQGADGYTF
TRBJ2-7,TRBD2,TRBV7-9,-,TGTGCCAGCAGCTACCCCGGGGACTACTCCTACGAGCAGTACTTC,CASSYPGDYSYEQYF
TRBJ2-3,-,TRBV5-6,-,TGTGCCAGCAGCTTGGGGGCCATCCCCACAGATACGCAGTATTTT,CASSLGAIPTDTQYF
TRBJ1-1,-,TRBV11-2,few,TGTGCCAGCAGCCCGGGGGGAGGGATCACTGAAGCTTTCTTT,CASSPGGGITEAFF
TRBJ1-1,-,TRBV7-8,-,TGTGCCAGCAGCTCTTTGCGGTTAGGGAACACTGAAGCTTTCTTT,CASSSLRLGNTEAFF
TRBJ2-5,-,TRBV5-1,-,TGCGCCAGCAGCTTGGAAGGGGCCGAGACCCAGTACTTC,CASSLEGAETQYF
TRBJ2-7,TRBD1,TRBV7-2,-,TGTGCCAGCAGAAGAGGACAGGGGTTTAACGAGCAGTACTTC,CASRRGQGFNEQYF
TRBJ2-1,-,TRBV28,-,TGTGCCAGCAGTTTATACCTCACCGGTCAAGGAGCGGGCGACTCCTACAATGAGCAGTTCTTC,CASSLYLTGQGAGDSYNEQFF
TRBJ2-1,TRBD1,TRBV7-6,-,TGTGCCAGCAGCGTGCCCGGGACAGGGGGGAACAATGAGCAGTTCTTC,CASSVPGTGGNNEQFF
TRBJ1-6,-,TRBV6-5,once,TGTGCCAGCAGTTACTCCCCGGTCCCGACATTTGCTCCCCTCCACTTT,CASSYSPVPTFAPLHF
TRBJ1-6,-,TRBV7-6,-,TGTGCCAGCAGGGAAACCAGGGGAGGGAATTCACCCCTCCACTTT,CASRETRGGNSPLHF
TRBJ1-2,-,TRBV19,-,TGTGCCAGTAGTAACCCCTCGGGGGTACGTGATGGCTACACCTTC,CASSNPSGVRDGYTF
TRBJ1-1,TRBD1,TRBV5-6,-,TGTGCCAGCAGCTTGACACAGGGGGCGCAAACTGAAGCTTTCTTT,CASSLTQGAQTEAFF
TRBJ1-3,-,TRBV18,-,TGTGCCAGCTCCTCCCAGGGATCTGGAAACACCATATATTTT,CASSSQGSGNTIYF
TRBJ2-3,-,TRBV18,-,TGTGCCAGCTCCATCGGCACAGGGTTCACAGATACGCAGTATTTT,CASSIGTGFTDTQYF
TRBJ2-7,TRBD2,TRBV5-1,-,TGCGCCAGCAGCTTGTGGCGGGGGGACGAGCAGTACTTC,CASSLWRGDEQYF
TRBJ1-2,-,TRBV6-5,-,TGTGCCAGCAGTTACTCGAGGGCGGGAAGGCATGGCTACACCTTC,CASSYSRAGRHGYTF
TRBJ2-1,TRBD2,TRBV27,few,TGTGCCAGCAGTCCAGGGACTAGCGGGCGGGCTGAGCAGTTCTTC,CASSPGTSGRAEQFF
TRBJ1-6,-,TRBV6-5,-,TGTGCCAGCACTCCCGACAGGACCTATAATTCACCCCTCCACTTT,CASTPDRTYNSPLHF
TRBJ2-7,TRBD2,TRBV28,few,TGTGCCAGCAGGACTAGCGGCTACTCCTACGAGCAGTACTTC,CASRTSGYSYEQYF
TRBJ2-6,-,TRBV30,-,TGTGCCTGGAGTGGTTCTGGGGCCAACGGCCTGACTTTC,CAWSGSGANGLTF
TRBJ2-3,-,TRBV28,-,TGTGCCAGCAGTTTCTACAGTACTAGCACAGATACGCAGTATTTT,CASSFYSTSTDTQYF
TRBJ2-7,TRBD1,TRBV10-3,few,TGTGCCATCAGTGACTCAGACAGGGGGTACTACGAGCAGTACTTC,CAISDSDRGYYEQYF
TRBJ2-1,TRBD2,TRBV2,-,TGTGCGTCTCGGGCTAGCGGGCCATACAATGAGCAGTTCTTC,CASRASGPYNEQFF
TRBJ2-7,TRBD2,TRBV4-2,-,TGTGCCAGCAGCCAAGATTTCCAGGCGGGAGGGCCGGGCGAGCAGTACTTC,CASSQDFQAGGPGEQYF
TRBJ1-2,-,TRBV7-2,-,TGTGCCAGCAGCCTAGAGGACAGAATATATGGCTACACCTTC,CASSLEDRIYGYTF
TRBJ2-7,TRBD1,TRBV25-1,few,TGTGCCAGCAGTGAAAGCACAGGGGCAGCCTACGAGCAGTACTTC,CASSESTGAAYEQYF
TRBJ1-3,-,TRBV27,-,TGTGCCAGCAGTCCACTACAGGGTTTAGTTGGAAACACCATATATTTT,CASSPLQGLVGNTIYF
TRBJ2-3,TRBD2,TRBV6-1,-,TGTGCCAGCAGTGAGCACCCTAGCGGGGCTAGCACAGATACGCAGTATTTT,CASSEHPSGASTDTQYF
TRBJ2-1,TRBD2,TRBV9,-,TGTGCCAGCAGCCCCCAAGGCCGGGGGGACTACAATGAGCAGTTCTTC,CASSPQGRGDYNEQFF
TRBJ2-5,-,TRBV29-1,-,TGCAGCGTTGAAGGCGTTAAAGAGACCCAGTACTTC,CSVEGVKETQYF
TRBJ2-3,TRBD1,TRBV6-1,-,TGTGCCAGCGGCCAGAGGACAGGGAGCACAGATACGCAGTATTTT,CASGQRTGSTDTQYF
TRBJ2-5,-,TRBV7-2,few,TGTGCCAGCAGCTTAGGCGGCAGACAAGAGACCCAGTACTTC,CASSLGGRQETQYF
TRBJ1-2,-,TRBV7-9,few,TGTGCCAGCAGCTTCCCCGGGGGGGGTCATAACTATGGCTACACCTTC,CASSFPGGGHNYGYTF
TRBJ2-5,TRBD2,TRBV7-9,few,TGTGCCAGCAGTCTCGGATTAGCCGGGACTAGGAGCCCGGAGACCCAGTACTTC,CASSLGLAGTRSPETQYF
TRBJ2-5,-,TRBV4-2,few,TGTGCCAGCAAGCCGACAGGTCGGTCGGTTGAGGGCGGGCAAGAGACCCAGTACTTC,CASKPTGRSVEGGQETQYF
TRBJ2-3,TRBD2,TRBV25-1,-,TGTGCCAGCAGTGAAGGGGTAGCGGGGGGGCCGGGGGGAGATACGCAGTATTTT,CASSEGVAGGPGGDTQYF
TRBJ1-2,-,TRBV7-9,-,TGTGCCAGCAGCTTCCCACGGGCAGGGTCGGGCTATGGCTACACCTTC,CASSFPRAGSGYGYTF
TRBJ1-1,-,TRBV18,-,TGTGCCAGCTCAGCTCTAGAGGGAGCGAACACTGAAGCTTTCTTT,CASSALEGANTEAFF
TRBJ1-3,-,TRBV9,few,TGTGCCAGCAGCGTAGGTCCGGGAATCTCCTCTGGAAACACCATATATTTT,CASSVGPGISSGNTIYF
TRBJ1-1,-,TRBV6-4,-,TGTGCCAGCAGTCCCGAATGGAGGTCGGGCACTGAAGCTTTCTTT,CASSPEWRSGTEAFF